This TCR beta chain was obtained from a study of T-cell memory formation after mild COVID-19. Across the whole study: In these data, TCR clusters were largely donor specific. General study findings and limits: The appearance of some responding clones in pre-infection memory suggested that cross-reactive memory joined. Later expanders leaned CD4+, whereas day 15 to 85 contracting clones were balanced CD4/CD8. What remained unconfirmed was the SARS-CoV-2 specificity of second-wave clones peaking on day 37.

In the case of this clonotype: What it binds is unknown.

The CDR3 sequence is 14 residues long. The trim removed 5 bases at V and 5 bases at J, leaving 4 bases unmatched. A single record per CDR3 protein comes from TCRdb applying MiXCR to the 5' RACE reads. The data show more than 70,000 distinct CDR3 sequences, about 15% seen once. This receptor was identified in an adult woman who had mild COVID-19 (a few samples of this study predate the infection). Cell type and time point are not known. V gene TRBV12-3 or TRBV12-4 combines with J gene TRBJ2-5, with TRBD2 identical over 11 bases. The source material was PBMCs or a T cell subset sorted from them (not recorded which). CDR3 in amino acids: CASSTGTSGETQYF. The CDR3 DNA is TGTGCCAGCAGTACTGGGACTAGCGGCGAGACCCAGTACTTC.